This T cell receptor (beta chain) was documented in a study of blood T cell repertoires in COVID-19 (dated by TCRdb to the early 2020s). For the study in its entirety: Collaborator samples came from the United States, Italy and Spain and covered acute and convalescent phases of COVID-19. The prospective study material was composed of cDNA or gDNA derived from T cells, B-cell-depleted T cells, or PBMCs. Deeply sampled blood TCRbeta repertoires from subjects exposed to, actively infected with, or recovered from COVID-19 were included in the dataset. A freely available public database, intended as a resource for researchers studying the immune response to SARS-CoV-2, is where the repertoires were released. Samples were obtained from the ongoing ImmuneRACE study (first 160 participants) and from 1,254 subjects provided by 6 global collaborators. Sample metadata almost always included a de-identified subject ID, COVID-19 status, age in years and sex. Where available, HLA class I and class II types were obtained from metadata supplied by the sample provider rather than from assay-based typing. Paper-wide results and their limitations: The quantity of clinical and demographic metadata differed by source and by participant and was supplied without curation.

Sequences SGDLS (CDR1) and YYNGEE (CDR2) are obtained from the germline V gene. Counted from cysteine to phenylalanine, this CDR3 has 15 amino acids. This entry keeps only the CDR3 DNA: 45 bases, framed from base 1. The junction shows trimming of 4 bases on V and 1 base on J, and the gene matches do not reach 4 bases of it. In regard to this clone: It lacks a known antigen. No much larger clonotype is one base removed from it; base qualities were not supplied.

The collaborating institutions used their own protocols to collect whole blood in K2EDTA tubes. For TCRbeta analysis, collaborators shipped samples in one of three forms: frozen whole blood, isolated PBMCs, or DNA extracted from either of those sample types. The immunoSEQ Assay, a bias-controlled multiplex PCR, was used to amplify TCRbeta CDR3 regions from genomic DNA. For the original study's pipeline: The number of nucleated cells in each sample was estimated by amplification of reference gene primers within the assay. To quantify the absolute abundance of each unique TCRbeta CDR3 rearrangement, sequence reads were collapsed and filtered. For each sample, productive Simpson clonality was calculated as the square root of Simpson's diversity index over productive rearrangements. Imported from immuneACCESS, the table was reduced by TCRdb to in-frame sequences with V and J called. These copies leave out some clones; in studies compared against another copy, an unresolved V gene accounts for under half, and the cause of the remainder is not known. V, J and clone size are those of that table, while D and trimming were read from the DNA. The sample data list 150,000 to 200,000 clones, and roughly nine tenths of these were observed just once. Clones ranked in the top ten supply roughly 2.2% of the sample.

Sequencing was performed on peripheral blood. The TCR was taken from a man between 65 and 80 years old with active or convalescent COVID-19. The rearranged chain carries TRBV9 and TRBJ2-2, with TRBD1 identical over 7 junction bases. The nucleotide sequence is given as TGTGCCAGCAGCTCGGGACAGTTGAACACCGGGGAGCTGTTTTTT. The resulting protein is CASSSGQLNTGELFF. The full variable domain, with segments outside the CDR3 supplied by the reference TRBV9 and TRBJ2-2 proteins, appears as DSGVTQTPKHLITATGQRVTLRCSPRSGDLSVYWYQQSLDQGLQFLIQYYNGEERAKGNILERFSAQQFPDLHSELNLSSLELGDSALYFCASSSGQLNTGELFFGEGSRLTVL.